This T cell receptor beta chain was captured in a study of cytomegalovirus exposure and HLA in healthy donors. It was healthy bone marrow donors who served as donors. In nominal health when sampled, donors likely had unrecorded immune exposures nonetheless. Trimming removed 5 bases at V and 3 bases at J, with 13 bases between. From germline, CDR1 is LNHDA and CDR2 SQIVND (reference sequence). The CDR3 loop spans 14 amino acids. Use of 60 Vbeta and 13 Jbeta primers characterized the PCR. This table comes from immunoSEQ multiplex PCR, and its TCRdb copy is limited to in-frame clones, with some not included. The table includes around 91,000 clones, over 75% detected once. In regard to this clone: What it recognizes is unknown.

Broader study findings: Some V segments, TRBV6-2 and TRBV6-3 among them, were indistinguishable and were therefore excluded.

The sequencing sample was made of PBMCs. The origin of this receptor is a male donor in good health and CMV-seropositive. The chain recombines TRBV19 with TRBJ1-1, with D possibly matching TRBD1 (5 bases). The CDR3, as DNA: TGTGCCAGTAGTCCCAGGCCGGGGGACACTGAAGCTTTCTTT. Its protein product is CASSPRPGDTEAFF. The complete variable domain, with remaining parts taken from reference TRBV19 and TRBJ1-1, reads DGGITQSPKYLFRKEGQNVTLSCEQNLNHDAMYWYRQDPGQGLRLIYYSQIVNDFQKGDIAEGYSVSREKKESFPLTVTSAQKNPTAFYLCASSPRPGDTEAFFGQGTRLTVV.